Below are 29 T cell receptor beta chains sequenced from a single sample in a study of regulatory T cells in long-lasting Graves disease. HTBI primers from iRepertoire and Arm-PCR of CDR3 regions yielded the TCR beta libraries. TCRdb re-derived calls from the multiplex PCR reads in MiXCR, one entry per CDR3 protein. The sample yields approximately 230,000 distinct CDR3 sequences, approximately 20% seen once. Specified time point: newly diagnosed GD, antithyroid drugs for less than 3 months. Scientists built the TCR library using RNA that was extracted from PBMCs. The sequenced sample was peripheral blood mononuclear cells (PBMCs), obtained at new diagnosis, from a patient treated with antithyroid drugs. The receptors originated from a female donor with Graves disease.

This clonotype has a count of ten or more. The chain recombines TRBV27 with TRBJ2-3; 10 bases map to TRBD2. The CDR3 contains 16 residues. V lost 7 bases and J lost 0; bases outside the gene matches: 7. Germline assignment: CDR1 MNHEY and CDR2 SMNVEV (reference sequence). The DNA of the CDR3 is TGTGCCAGCACTACCCGACTAGCGGGTAGCACAGATACGCAGTATTTT. As protein: CASTTRLAGSTDTQYF.

This clonotype was detected a few times. The rearrangement links TRBV28 to TRBJ2-3; 10 positions agree with TRBD2. Germline values: CDR1 MDHEN, CDR2 SYDVKM. V dropped 4 bases and J dropped 4; count of bases not matched to a gene: 17. This CDR3 region has 19 residues. CDR3: CASSSPGASGSLAPDTQYF. DNA for the CDR3: TGTGCCAGCAGTTCCCCGGGGGCTAGCGGGAGTCTGGCTCCAGATACGCAGTATTTT. The variable domain in full, completed from reference TRBV28 and TRBJ2-3, reads DVKVTQSSRYLVKRTGEKVFLECVQDMDHENMFWYRQDPGLGLRLIYFSYDVKMKEKGDIPEGYSVSREKKERFSLILESASTNQTSMYLCASSSPGASGSLAPDTQYFGPGTRLTVL.

This clonotype has only a few counts. The chain uses TRBV5-1 and TRBJ2-1, with D possibly matching TRBD2 (5 bases). The CDR3 loop spans 16 amino acids. V dropped 4 bases and J dropped 3 bases, with 17 bases sitting between them. Germline CDR1 reads SGHRS; CDR2 reads YFSETQ. The chain's CDR3 is CASSPAAQGLYNEQFF. CDR3 coding DNA: TGCGCCAGCAGCCCAGCGGCCCAAGGGCTCTACAATGAGCAGTTCTTC.

The chain has TRBV30 and TRBJ2-1; 9 bases are shared with TRBD2. V shed 1 base, J shed 2 bases, and the junction held 9 bases outside the gene matches. This CDR3 contains 17 residues. CDR1 and CDR2 (germline): GTSNPN, SVGIG (reference sequence). CDR3 sequence (DNA): TGTGCCTGGAGTGGGGGAGTAGCGGGAGTCACCTACAATGAGCAGTTCTTC. This codes for CAWSGGVAGVTYNEQFF.

In this sample, this clonotype turned up a few times. The chain employs TRBV19 and TRBJ1-2; D gene ambiguous. The CDR3 consists of 15 residues. V was cut by 0 bases and J by 6 bases, with 14 bases left in between. In germline, CDR1 is LNHDA, CDR2 SQIVND (reference sequence). The CDR3: CASSIEPGSSDGYTF. The CDR3 DNA is TGTGCCAGTAGTATAGAGCCGGGGAGTAGTGATGGCTACACCTTC.

This clonotype was counted ten times or more. For the CDR3, the DNA is TGCAGTGCTAGAGATACGGGACTCGCAAACTCCTACGAGCAGTACTTC. It specifies CSARDTGLANSYEQYF. V usage is TRBV20-1 and J usage is TRBJ2-7; tentatively, D is TRBD2 (6 bases). This CDR3 region has 16 residues. Trimming shortened V by 0 bases and J by 0 bases, and 15 bases separated the two germline ends. Germline V CDR1 and CDR2: DFQATT, SNEGSKA (reference sequence).

This clonotype was seen ten or more times. This chain connects TRBV19 to TRBJ2-7; 7 bases are a match to TRBD1. The CDR3 sequence is 14 residues long. V trimming: 5 bases; J trimming: 2 bases; junction bases outside the gene matches: 6. The V gene's germline CDR1 is LNHDA and CDR2 SQIVND (reference sequence). Here the CDR3 DNA reads TGTGCCAGTAGTCCCGGACAGGAGACCTACGAGCAGTACTTC. Amino acid sequence: CASSPGQETYEQYF. Using reference TRBV19 and TRBJ2-7 for the parts outside the CDR3, the full variable domain is DGGITQSPKYLFRKEGQNVTLSCEQNLNHDAMYWYRQDPGQGLRLIYYSQIVNDFQKGDIAEGYSVSREKKESFPLTVTSAQKNPTAFYLCASSPGQETYEQYFGPGTRLTVT.

There are many counts of this clonotype. This chain uses TRBV19 with TRBJ1-4; tentative D call: TRBD1 (5 bases). Germline assignment: CDR1 LNHDA and CDR2 SQIVND (reference sequence). Trimming stripped 8 bases from V and 3 bases from J, with 13 bases between. The CDR3 runs 14 residues. CDR3: CASGGRRANEKLFF. CDR3 DNA: TGTGCCAGTGGGGGAAGGCGGGCTAATGAAAAACTGTTTTTT.

This clonotype has at least ten counts. The chain joins TRBV5-1 to TRBJ1-1, with D possibly TRBD1 on 5 matching bases. The CDR3 has 13 amino acids. Trimming stripped 0 bases from V and 3 bases from J, with 6 bases between. Germline values: CDR1 SGHRS, CDR2 YFSETQ. CDR3 in DNA: TGCGCCAGCAGCTTGGTGGGGGACACTGAAGCTTTCTTT. Encoded protein: CASSLVGDTEAFF.

This clonotype has a count of ten or more. The chain is built from TRBV20-1 and TRBJ1-5, with 9 bases that match TRBD1. In germline, CDR1 is DFQATT, CDR2 SNEGSKA (reference sequence). With 6 bases clipped from V and 2 bases from J, the junction kept 11 bases outside the gene matches. The CDR3 has 16 amino acids. In DNA, the CDR3 is TGCAGTGCGCCGGGACAGGGTGGGGGGGGCAATCAGCCCCAGCATTTT. As protein: CSAPGQGGGGNQPQHF.

Comment on this clonotype: An end of the junction differs from the germline gene, which may be a read error. This sequence joins TRBV5-1 and TRBJ1-1; tentatively, D is TRBD1 (6 bases). Germline CDR1 is SGHRS and CDR2 is YFSETQ. The CDR3 consists of 16 residues. The CDR3 loop reads CASSLATTGQNTEAFF. For the CDR3, the DNA is TGTGCCAGCAGCTTGGCTACGACAGGACAGAACACTGAAGCTTTCTTT.

This clonotype was seen repeatedly, ten times or more. The chain recombines TRBV12-3 or TRBV12-4 with TRBJ2-1, with D hard to call. The CDR3 has 14 residues. Trimming stripped 3 bases from V and 5 bases from J, with 11 bases between. The CDR3 sequence: CASSFVLVDNEQFF. CDR3 nucleotide sequence: TGTGCCAGCAGTTTTGTATTGGTGGACAATGAGCAGTTCTTC.

This clonotype occurred many times. The gene calls are TRBV7-6 and TRBJ2-7, with D possibly being TRBD2 (6 bases). The CDR3 covers 14 residues. Germline V CDR1 and CDR2: SGHVS, FNYEAQ. The V gene lost 4 bases and the J gene lost 6 bases, with 16 bases spanning the gap. Here the CDR3 reads CASSSQPWGGEQYF. As DNA, the CDR3 is TGTGCCAGCAGCTCCCAGCCCTGGGGAGGCGAGCAGTACTTC. The full variable domain, its missing parts supplied by reference TRBV7-6 and TRBJ2-7, is GAGVSQSPRYKVTKRGQDVALRCDPISGHVSLYWYRQALGQGPEFLTYFNYEAQQDKSGLPNDRFSAERPEGSISTLTIQRTEQRDSAMYRCASSSQPWGGEQYFGPGTRLTVT.

This clonotype was recorded at least ten times. V and J are TRBV15 and TRBJ1-3; D uncertain. Germline V lookup: CDR1 LNHNV, CDR2 YYDKDF (reference sequence). V lost 4 bases, J lost 2 bases, and 12 bases lay in between. This CDR3 comprises 15 residues. This CDR3 reads CATSNMAGTGNTIYF. The CDR3 DNA is TGTGCCACCAGCAACATGGCCGGGACTGGAAACACCATATATTTT.

This clonotype was seen at least ten times. CDR3 bases: TGTGCCAGCAGGACTATAGGTTACGAGCAGTACTTC. This translates into CASRTIGYEQYF. The rearrangement joins TRBV28 to TRBJ2-7; the D gene is possibly TRBD2 (5 bases). The CDR3 runs 12 residues. Trimming pared 6 bases from V and 4 bases from J, leaving 10 bases between. Germline V gene lookup returns CDR1 MDHEN and CDR2 SYDVKM.

This clonotype showed up many times. The chain links TRBV12-3 or TRBV12-4 to TRBJ1-6, with 7 nucleotides matching TRBD1. Germline trimming cut 1 base from V and 7 bases from J; bases unmatched to any gene: 4. This CDR3 has 15 amino acids. The CDR3 reads CASSLGRRGNSPLHF. CDR3 bases: TGTGCCAGCAGTTTAGGGCGCAGGGGGAATTCACCCCTCCACTTT.

This clonotype was observed many times. The V and J genes are TRBV2 and TRBJ2-2, with 12 positions matching TRBD2. Germline CDR1 SNHLY, CDR2 FYNNEI. The CDR3 sequence is 16 residues long. V gave up 7 bases and J gave up 6 bases; unmatched junction bases: 9. CDR3 protein: CASIATSGSSSGELFF. CDR3 DNA sequence: TGTGCCAGCATCGCGACTAGCGGGAGTAGCTCCGGGGAGCTGTTTTTT. The full variable domain, with the rest looked up from reference TRBV2 and TRBJ2-2, is EPEVTQTPSHQVTQMGQEVILRCVPISNHLYFYWYRQILGQKVEFLVSFYNNEISEKSEIFDDQFSVERPDGSNFTLKIRSTKLEDSAMYFCASIATSGSSSGELFFGEGSRLTVL.

This clonotype turned up a few times. At one end the junction does not follow the germline gene, possibly because of a read error. The rearrangement joins TRBV27 to TRBJ2-5, with 13 bases matching TRBD2. The CDR3 sequence is 16 residues long. Per germline, CDR1 MNHEY and CDR2 SMNVEV (reference sequence). CDR3: CASRRLAGGLQEAQYF. Here the CDR3 DNA reads TGTGCCAGCAGGAGACTAGCGGGAGGCCTCCAAGAGGCCCAGTACTTC.

This clonotype was counted many times. V gene TRBV7-3 combines with J gene TRBJ2-1; 11 bases match TRBD2. V was pared by 5 bases and J by 7 bases, with 7 bases of the junction left unmatched. The CDR3 sequence is 15 residues long. Per germline, CDR1 SGHTA and CDR2 FQGTGA. CDR3 in DNA: TGTGCCAGCAGCCCTACTAGCGGGAGATGGAATGAGCAGTTCTTC. As protein: CASSPTSGRWNEQFF.

This clonotype came up many times. The gene calls are TRBV3-1 and TRBJ2-2; 9 bases are a match to TRBD2. The germline V gene encodes CDR1 LGHDT and CDR2 YNNKEL (reference sequence). The CDR3 contains 18 residues. With 3 bases clipped from V and 4 bases from J, the junction kept 12 bases outside the gene matches. This chain's CDR3 is CASSHPRIAGDSTGELFF. Here the CDR3 DNA reads TGTGCCAGCAGCCACCCACGGATAGCGGGAGATTCCACCGGGGAGCTGTTTTTT.

The table lists this clonotype with many counts. The chain has TRBV4-1 and TRBJ2-5; tentatively, D is TRBD1 (6 bases). Per the germline V gene, CDR1 is MGHRA and CDR2 is YSYEKL. This CDR3 is built from 15 residues. Trimming took 4 bases from V and 4 from J, leaving 16 bases between them. This CDR3 is CASSLVQGSPETQYF. CDR3 sequence (DNA): TGCGCCAGCAGCCTGGTTCAGGGGTCCCCAGAGACCCAGTACTTC.

This sequence joins TRBV4-1 and TRBJ1-1; D may be TRBD1 (6 bases). V lost 4 bases, J lost 0 bases, and 15 bases lay in between. Germline CDR1 is MGHRA and CDR2 is YSYEKL. The CDR3 contains 16 residues. The CDR3 sequence: CASSPRDIDLNTEAFF. The CDR3 DNA reads TGCGCCAGCAGCCCCCGGGACATAGACTTGAACACTGAAGCTTTCTTT.

This clonotype has at least ten counts. The chain combines TRBV6-2 or TRBV6-3 with TRBJ2-2; D tentatively reads TRBD1 or TRBD2 (5 bases each). Per the germline V gene, CDR1 is MNHEY and CDR2 is SVGEGT. Trimming took 5 bases from V and 0 from J, leaving 19 bases between them. This CDR3 has 18 amino acids. The CDR3: CASSERRWRGANTGELFF. In DNA, the CDR3 is TGTGCCAGCAGTGAACGGCGGTGGCGAGGGGCGAACACCGGGGAGCTGTTTTTT.

As to this clonotype: This sequence is one base from a far larger clone and is likely a read error. V and J are TRBV29-1 and TRBJ2-5, with D possibly called TRBD1 or TRBD2 (5 bases each). Trimming took 4 bases from V and 11 from J, leaving 26 bases between them. This CDR3 spans 15 amino acids. Germline CDR1 and CDR2: SQVTM and ANQGSEA. The CDR3 nucleotides read TGCAGCGTTGGTAGATTCCCGGTCAGGGAGAATGAGCAGTACTTC. It yields the protein CSVGRFPVRENEQYF. Together with reference TRBV29-1 and TRBJ2-5, the CDR3 gives the full variable domain: SAVISQKPSRDICQRGTSLTIQCQVDSQVTMMFWYRQQPGQSLTLIATANQGSEATYESGFVIDKFPISRPNLTFSTLTVSNMSPEDSSIYLCSVGRFPVRENEQYFGPGTRLLVL.

This clonotype appeared many times. This sequence joins TRBV19 and TRBJ2-1; the D gene is possibly TRBD1 (5 bases). The V end lost 4 bases, the J end lost 0 bases, and 16 bases lay between the germline ends. The CDR3 covers 17 residues. Germline CDR1 and CDR2: LNHDA and SQIVND (reference sequence). The CDR3 here is CASSTRAHKSSYNEQFF. The CDR3 nucleotides read TGTGCCAGTAGTACCAGGGCCCATAAGAGCTCCTACAATGAGCAGTTCTTC.

The chain joins TRBV20-1 to TRBJ1-2; a weak D match, TRBD1 (5 bases). The V gene lost 0 bases and the J gene lost 0 bases, with 17 bases spanning the gap. The CDR3 consists of 17 residues. Germline V CDR1 and CDR2: DFQATT, SNEGSKA (reference sequence). This CDR3 reads CSARDDFDRRANYGYTF. The CDR3 DNA is TGCAGTGCTAGAGATGATTTCGACAGAAGAGCTAACTATGGCTACACCTTC.

In its sample, this clonotype was seen many times. CDR3 sequence reads: CASNLGGLNEKLFF. In DNA form, the CDR3 reads TGTGCCAGCAATCTCGGGGGCTTAAATGAAAAACTGTTTTTT. The J gene is TRBJ1-4, the V gene TRBV16, with D maybe TRBD1 (6 bases). With 7 bases removed from V and 5 bases from J, the gap between germline ends came to 14 bases. Germline V gene data show CDR1 as KGHSY and CDR2 as FQNENV. The CDR3 is 14 amino acids. The full variable domain, completed using reference TRBV16 and TRBJ1-4, is GEEVAQTPKHLVRGEGQKAKLYCAPIKGHSYVFWYQQVLKNEFKFLISFQNENVFDETGMPKERFSAKCLPNSPCSLEIQATKLEDSAVYFCASNLGGLNEKLFFGSGTQLSVL.

At least ten counts were recorded for this clonotype. This chain connects TRBV6-2 or TRBV6-3 to TRBJ2-7, with D uncertain. The CDR3 is 12 amino acids. Trimming cost V 6 bases and J 2 bases, with 8 bases left between them. In germline, CDR1 is MNHEY, CDR2 SVGEGT. Written as DNA, the CDR3 is TGTGCCAGCAGACTTGGCCCCTACGAGCAGTACTTC. It codes for CASRLGPYEQYF.

This clonotype was observed a handful of times. Germline and junction disagree at one end, which may indicate a read error. The J gene is TRBJ1-1, the V gene TRBV6-1, with D hard to call. The CDR3 sequence is 14 residues long. In germline, CDR1 is MNHNS, CDR2 SASEGT. CDR3 amino acids: CATSPRRANTEAFF. The CDR3 DNA is TGTGCCACCAGTCCGAGACGGGCGAACACTGAAGCTTTCTTT.